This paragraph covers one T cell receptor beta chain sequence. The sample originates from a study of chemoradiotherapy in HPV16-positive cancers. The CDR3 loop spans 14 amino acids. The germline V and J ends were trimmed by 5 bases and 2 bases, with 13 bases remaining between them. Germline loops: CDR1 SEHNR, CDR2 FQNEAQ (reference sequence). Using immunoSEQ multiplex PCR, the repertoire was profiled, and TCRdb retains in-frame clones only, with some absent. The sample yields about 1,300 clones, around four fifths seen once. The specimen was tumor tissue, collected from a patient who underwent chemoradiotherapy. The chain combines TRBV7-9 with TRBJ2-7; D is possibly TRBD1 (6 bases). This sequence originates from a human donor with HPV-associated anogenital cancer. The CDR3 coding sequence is TGTGCCAGCAGCCAGGACAGTCGGACCTACGAGCAGTACTTC. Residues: CASSQDSRTYEQYF.